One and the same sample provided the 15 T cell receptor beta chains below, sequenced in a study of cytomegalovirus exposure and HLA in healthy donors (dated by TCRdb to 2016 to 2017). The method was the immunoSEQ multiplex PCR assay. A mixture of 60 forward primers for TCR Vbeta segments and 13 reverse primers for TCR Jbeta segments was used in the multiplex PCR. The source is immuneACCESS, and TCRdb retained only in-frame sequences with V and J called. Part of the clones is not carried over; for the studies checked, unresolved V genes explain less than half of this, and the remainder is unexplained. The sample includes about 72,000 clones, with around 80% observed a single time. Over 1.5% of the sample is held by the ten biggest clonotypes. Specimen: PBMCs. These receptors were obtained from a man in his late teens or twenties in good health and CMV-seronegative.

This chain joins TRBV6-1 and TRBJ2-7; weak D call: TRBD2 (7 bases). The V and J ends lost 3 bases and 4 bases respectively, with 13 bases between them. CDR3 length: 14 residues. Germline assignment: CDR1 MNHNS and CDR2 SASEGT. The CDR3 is CASSEQGRGYEQYF. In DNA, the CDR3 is TGTGCCAGCAGTGAGCAGGGGCGGGGGTACGAGCAGTACTTC.

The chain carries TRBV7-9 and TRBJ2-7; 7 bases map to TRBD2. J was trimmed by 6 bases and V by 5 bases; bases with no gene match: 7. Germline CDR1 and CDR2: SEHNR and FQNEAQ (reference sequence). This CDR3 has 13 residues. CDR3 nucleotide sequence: TGTGCCAGCAGCGGGGGGGGAGGAGGCGAGCAGTACTTC. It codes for CASSGGGGGEQYF.

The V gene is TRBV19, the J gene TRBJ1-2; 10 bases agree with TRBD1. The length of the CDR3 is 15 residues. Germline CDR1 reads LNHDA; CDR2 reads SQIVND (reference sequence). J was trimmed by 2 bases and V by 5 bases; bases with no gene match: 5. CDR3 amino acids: CASSPRQGANYGYTF. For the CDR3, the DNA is TGTGCCAGTAGTCCGCGACAGGGGGCGAACTATGGCTACACCTTC.

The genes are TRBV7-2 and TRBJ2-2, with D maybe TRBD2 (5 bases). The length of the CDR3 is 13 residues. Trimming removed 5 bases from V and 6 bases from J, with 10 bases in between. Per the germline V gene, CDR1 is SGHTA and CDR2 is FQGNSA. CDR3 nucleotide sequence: TGTGCCAGCAGCCGCACGGGATCCGGGGAGCTGTTTTTT. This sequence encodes CASSRTGSGELFF.

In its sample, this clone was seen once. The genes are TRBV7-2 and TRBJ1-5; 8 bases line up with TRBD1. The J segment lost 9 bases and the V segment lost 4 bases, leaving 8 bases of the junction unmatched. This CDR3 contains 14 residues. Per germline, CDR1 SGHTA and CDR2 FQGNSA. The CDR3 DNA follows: TGTGCCAGCAGCTCTGACAGGGGAGGTTCGCCCCAGCATTTT. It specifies CASSSDRGGSPQHF. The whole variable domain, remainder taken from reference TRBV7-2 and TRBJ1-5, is GAGVSQSPSNKVTEKGKDVELRCDPISGHTALYWYRQSLGQGLEFLIYFQGNSAPDKSGLPSDRFSAERTGGSVSTLTIQRTQQEDSAVYLCASSSDRGGSPQHFGDGTRLSIL.

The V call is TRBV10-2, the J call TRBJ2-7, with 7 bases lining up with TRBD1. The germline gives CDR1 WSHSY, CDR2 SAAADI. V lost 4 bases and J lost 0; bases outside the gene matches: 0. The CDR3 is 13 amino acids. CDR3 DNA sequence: TGCGCCAGCAGTGGGGACAGCTCCTACGAGCAGTACTTC. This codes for CASSGDSSYEQYF.

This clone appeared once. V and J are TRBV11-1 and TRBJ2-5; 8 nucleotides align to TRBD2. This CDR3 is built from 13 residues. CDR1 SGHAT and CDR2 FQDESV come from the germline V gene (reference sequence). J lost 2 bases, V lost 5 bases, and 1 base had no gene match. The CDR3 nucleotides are TGTGCCAGCAGCCGCGGGGGGCAAGAGACCCAGTACTTC. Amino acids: CASSRGGQETQYF.

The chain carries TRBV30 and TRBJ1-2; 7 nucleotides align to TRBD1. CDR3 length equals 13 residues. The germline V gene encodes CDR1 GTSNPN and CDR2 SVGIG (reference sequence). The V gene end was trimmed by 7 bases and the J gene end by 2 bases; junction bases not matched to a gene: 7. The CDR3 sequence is CASPGDRNYGYTF. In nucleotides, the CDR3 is TGTGCCTCCCCCGGGGACAGAAACTATGGCTACACCTTC.

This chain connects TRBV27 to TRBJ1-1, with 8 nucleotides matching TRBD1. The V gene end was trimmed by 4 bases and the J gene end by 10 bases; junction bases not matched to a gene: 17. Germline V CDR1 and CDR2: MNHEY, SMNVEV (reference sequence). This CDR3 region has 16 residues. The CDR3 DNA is TGTGCCAGCAGTTCTACAGGGGGTTTTCCCACTTTCCGAGCTTTCTTT. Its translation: CASSSTGGFPTFRAFF.

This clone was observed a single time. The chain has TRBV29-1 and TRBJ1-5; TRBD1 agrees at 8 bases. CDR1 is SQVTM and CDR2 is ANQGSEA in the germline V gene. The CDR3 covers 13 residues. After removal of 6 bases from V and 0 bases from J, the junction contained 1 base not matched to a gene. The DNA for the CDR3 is TGCAGCGTGGGACAGGATAGCAATCAGCCCCAGCATTTT. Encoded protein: CSVGQDSNQPQHF.

The CDR3 is CASSLGPPDRSYEQYF. The CDR3 bases are TGTGCCAGCAGCTTAGGGCCACCGGACAGATCCTACGAGCAGTACTTC. The V call is TRBV7-2, the J call TRBJ2-7, with a tentative D call TRBD1 (6 bases). In germline, CDR1 is SGHTA, CDR2 FQGNSA. V was cut by 1 base and J by 1 base, with 14 bases left in between. This CDR3 has 16 residues.

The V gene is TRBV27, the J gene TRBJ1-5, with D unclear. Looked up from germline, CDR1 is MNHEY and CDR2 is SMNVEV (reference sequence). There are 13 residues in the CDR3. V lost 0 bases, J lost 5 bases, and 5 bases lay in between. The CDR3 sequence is CASSLSRDQPQHF. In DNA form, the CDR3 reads TGTGCCAGCAGTTTATCGAGGGATCAGCCCCAGCATTTT.

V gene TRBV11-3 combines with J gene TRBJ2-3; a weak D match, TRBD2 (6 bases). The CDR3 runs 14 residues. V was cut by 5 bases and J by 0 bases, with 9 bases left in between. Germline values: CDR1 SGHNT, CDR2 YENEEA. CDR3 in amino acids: CASSLEGSTDTQYF. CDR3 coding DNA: TGTGCCAGCAGCCTGGAGGGCAGCACAGATACGCAGTATTTT.

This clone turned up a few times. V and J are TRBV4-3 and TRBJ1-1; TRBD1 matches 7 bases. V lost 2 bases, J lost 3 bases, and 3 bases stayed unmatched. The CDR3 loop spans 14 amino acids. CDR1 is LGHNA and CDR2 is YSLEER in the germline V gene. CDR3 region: CASSQPDRDTEAFF. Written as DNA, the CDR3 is TGCGCCAGCAGCCAACCTGACAGGGACACTGAAGCTTTCTTT.

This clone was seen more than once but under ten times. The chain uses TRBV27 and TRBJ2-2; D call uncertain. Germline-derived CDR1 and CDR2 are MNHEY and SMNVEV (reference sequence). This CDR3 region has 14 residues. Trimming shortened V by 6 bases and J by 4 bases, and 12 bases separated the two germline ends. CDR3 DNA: TGTGCCAGCAGGAGGCCCTCTTCCACCGGGGAGCTGTTTTTT. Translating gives CASRRPSSTGELFF.